Listed here is a single TCR beta chain. As yet, its antigen is unknown. The sample belongs to a study of cytomegalovirus exposure and HLA in healthy donors. Overall study findings and caveats: V segments that were indistinguishable, TRBV6-2 and TRBV6-3 among them, were omitted from analysis.

The V and J ends lost 8 bases and 1 base respectively, with 15 bases between them. This CDR3 comprises 15 residues. Looked up from germline, CDR1 is MNHEY and CDR2 is SVGAGI. PCR involved 60 Vbeta and 13 Jbeta primers. Method: immunoSEQ multiplex PCR; TCRdb's copy keeps in-frame clones and lacks some. The table shows some 110,000 clones, with approximately 72% occurring only once. Sequencing was done on a sample of PBMCs. The receptor was derived from a man under 40 in good health and CMV-seronegative. This sequence joins TRBV6-5 and TRBJ2-1; D is possibly TRBD2 (6 bases). This chain's CDR3 is CASRIGSASYNEQFF. Written as DNA, the CDR3 is TGTGCCAGCCGTATCGGGAGTGCGTCCTACAATGAGCAGTTCTTC.